This entry features one TCR beta chain sequence. Antigen: not known. RNA amounts of roughly 0.5 to 1 ug underwent reverse transcription with random hexamers. TCRdb processed the immunoSEQ multiplex PCR reads anew with MiXCR; each CDR3 protein has one entry. This sample has 20,000 to 25,000 distinct CDR3 sequences; just under 95% occur once, and the top ten carry approximately 0.25%. Between the trimmed V and J ends, which lost 3 bases and 8 bases, there was a span of 23 bases. This CDR3 region has 17 residues. Germline CDR1 and CDR2: LNHDA and SQIVND (reference sequence). These data are taken from a study of CD8 T cells in Susac syndrome. Overall study findings and caveats: That the number of individuals in its TCR sequencing and HLA analysis was relatively small was acknowledged by the study.

The receptor comes from a human donor in good health. The V gene is TRBV19, the J gene TRBJ2-1; D gene ambiguous. The sample was CD8+ T cells from PBMCs. The CDR3 is CASSIWLASGKNDEQFF. The CDR3 nucleotides are TGTGCCAGTAGTATTTGGTTGGCTAGTGGTAAAAACGATGAGCAGTTCTTC.